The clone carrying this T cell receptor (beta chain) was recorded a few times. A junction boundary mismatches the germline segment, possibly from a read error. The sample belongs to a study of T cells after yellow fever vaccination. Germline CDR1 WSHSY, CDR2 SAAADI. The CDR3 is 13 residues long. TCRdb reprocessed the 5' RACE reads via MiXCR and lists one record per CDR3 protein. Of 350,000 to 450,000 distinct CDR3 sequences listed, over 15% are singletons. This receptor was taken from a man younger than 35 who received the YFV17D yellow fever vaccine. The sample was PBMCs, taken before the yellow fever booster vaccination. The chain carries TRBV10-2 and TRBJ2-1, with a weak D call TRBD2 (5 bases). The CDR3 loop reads CASRTGMYNDQFF. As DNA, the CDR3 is TGCGCCAGCAGGACCGGGATGTACAATGATCAGTTCTTC.